This T cell receptor beta chain is drawn from a study of T cell responses to AZD1222 COVID-19 vaccine. Study findings and constraints: Females made up more of the donors, who were largely white British, and clonal diversity may have come out too low.

About this clone: The antigen remains unidentified.

Generated by immunoSEQ multiplex PCR, the TCRdb table keeps only in-frame clones and is missing some. The table records some 89,000 clones, approximately 89% of them present only once. V lost 1 base and J lost 10; bases outside the gene matches: 7. CDR3 size: 14 residues. Looked up from germline, CDR1 is MNHEY and CDR2 is SVGEGT. The sample consisted of peripheral blood, taken on day 0 of AZD1222 vaccination. The V call is TRBV6-2 or TRBV6-3, the J call TRBJ2-1; 7 nucleotides align to TRBD2. This sequence originates from an adult in good health. CDR3 residues: CASSYFAGEYEQFF. The CDR3 nucleotides are TGTGCCAGCAGTTACTTTGCGGGAGAGTACGAGCAGTTCTTC.